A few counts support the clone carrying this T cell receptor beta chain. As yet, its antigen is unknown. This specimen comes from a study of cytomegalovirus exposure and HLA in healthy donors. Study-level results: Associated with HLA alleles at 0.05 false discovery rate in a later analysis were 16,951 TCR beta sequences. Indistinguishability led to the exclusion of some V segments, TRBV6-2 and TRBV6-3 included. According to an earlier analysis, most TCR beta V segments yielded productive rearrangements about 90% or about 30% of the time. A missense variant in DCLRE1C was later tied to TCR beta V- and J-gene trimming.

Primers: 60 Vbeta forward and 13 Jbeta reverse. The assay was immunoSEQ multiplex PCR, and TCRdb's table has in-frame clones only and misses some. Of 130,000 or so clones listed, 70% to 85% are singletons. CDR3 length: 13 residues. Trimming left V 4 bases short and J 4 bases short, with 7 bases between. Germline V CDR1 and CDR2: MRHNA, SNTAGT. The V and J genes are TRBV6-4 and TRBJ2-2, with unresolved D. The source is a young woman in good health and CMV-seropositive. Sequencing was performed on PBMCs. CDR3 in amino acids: CASSVSLTGELFF. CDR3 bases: TGTGCCAGCAGTGTTAGCCTCACCGGGGAGCTGTTTTTT.